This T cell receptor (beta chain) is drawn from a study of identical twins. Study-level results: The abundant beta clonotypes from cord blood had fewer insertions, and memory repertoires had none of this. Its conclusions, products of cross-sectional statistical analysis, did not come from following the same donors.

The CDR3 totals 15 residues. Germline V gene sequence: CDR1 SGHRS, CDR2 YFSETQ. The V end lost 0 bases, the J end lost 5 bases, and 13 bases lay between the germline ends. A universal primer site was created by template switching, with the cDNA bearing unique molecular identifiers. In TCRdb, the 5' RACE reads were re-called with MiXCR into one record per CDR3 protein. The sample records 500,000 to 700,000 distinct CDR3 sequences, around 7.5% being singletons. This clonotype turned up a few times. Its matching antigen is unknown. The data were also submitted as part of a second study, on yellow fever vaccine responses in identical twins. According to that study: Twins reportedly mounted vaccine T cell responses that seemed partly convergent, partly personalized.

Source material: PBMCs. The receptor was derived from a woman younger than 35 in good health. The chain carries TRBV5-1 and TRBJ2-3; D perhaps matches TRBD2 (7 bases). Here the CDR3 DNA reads TGCGCCAGCAGCTTGGCCGGGGGCGGGGGAGATACGCAGTATTTT. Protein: CASSLAGGGGDTQYF.